This record concerns one TCR beta chain sequence. Its specificity is not known. The data belong to a study of vaccination effects on CD4 cells after COVID-19. Some clones are missing from TCRdb's copy, which holds only in-frame ones; the method was immunoSEQ multiplex PCR. The sample consists of some 30,000 clones, 72% of them appearing once. Before any sequencing was done, the ViraFEST assay used viral peptide pools to expand antigen-specific CD4+ T cells. Researchers isolated CD4+ T cells once 9 to 11 days of culture had elapsed. PCR-confirmed SARS-CoV-2 infection occurred in the person between March and December 2020. In culture with about 10 IU/ml IL-2 and approximately 9.1 ug/ml peptides, PBMC were grown at 1.5 million to 2 million per well. Findings and caveats of the study: Whether induced by infection or by vaccine, clones showed marked clonal contraction late after vaccination.

Germline CDR1 is LNHNV and CDR2 is YYDKDF (reference sequence). CDR3 length: 14 amino acids. V lost 0 bases and J lost 10, with 13 bases in between. Specimen: CD4+ T cells from PBMCs cultured with a peptide pool, collected before COVID-19 vaccination. The chain uses TRBV15 and TRBJ2-1; a possible D gene is TRBD2 (6 bases). This clonotype was obtained from a human donor who had a prior SARS-CoV-2 infection. CDR3 loop: CATSRDQSGGEQFF. CDR3 bases: TGTGCCACCAGCAGAGATCAGAGTGGGGGGGAGCAGTTCTTC.